This T cell receptor (beta chain) originates from a study of regulatory T cells in long-lasting Graves disease. As for time point: newly diagnosed GD, antithyroid drugs for less than 3 months. There was RNA extracted from PBMCs, and the TCR library was made from it. Sequencing libraries for TCR beta were prepared with iRepertoire HTBI primers and Arm-PCR of CDR3 regions. TCRdb reprocessed the multiplex PCR reads via MiXCR and lists one record per CDR3 protein. The data hold about 420,000 distinct CDR3 sequences, with less than 20% observed a single time. Trimming pared 5 bases from V and 3 bases from J, leaving 10 bases between. The CDR3 has 14 amino acids. For this clonotype: The antigen remains undetermined.

Notes on the study in general: Patients whose Graves' disease persisted exhibited lower TCR diversity than those newly diagnosed.

In addition, the sample was reused for a study of T cells in Graves' hyperthyroidism and ophthalmopathy. From that study: The study left out patients who had uncontrolled infection, other autoimmune disease, pregnancy or lactation. Each diagnosis drew on symptoms, thyroxine, TRAb, thyroid ultrasound and orbital computed tomography findings. Most thyroid clonotypes expanded above 0.001 appeared in blood too.

V is TRBV12-3 or TRBV12-4 and J is TRBJ2-2; no firm D call. The clonotype was recovered from a woman between 18 and 30 years old with Graves disease. This material consisted of peripheral blood mononuclear cells (PBMCs), taken at new diagnosis, from a patient treated with antithyroid drugs. CDR3 sequence: CASSPQEYTGELFF. Written as DNA, the CDR3 is TGTGCCAGCAGTCCCCAAGAGTACACCGGGGAGCTGTTTTTT.